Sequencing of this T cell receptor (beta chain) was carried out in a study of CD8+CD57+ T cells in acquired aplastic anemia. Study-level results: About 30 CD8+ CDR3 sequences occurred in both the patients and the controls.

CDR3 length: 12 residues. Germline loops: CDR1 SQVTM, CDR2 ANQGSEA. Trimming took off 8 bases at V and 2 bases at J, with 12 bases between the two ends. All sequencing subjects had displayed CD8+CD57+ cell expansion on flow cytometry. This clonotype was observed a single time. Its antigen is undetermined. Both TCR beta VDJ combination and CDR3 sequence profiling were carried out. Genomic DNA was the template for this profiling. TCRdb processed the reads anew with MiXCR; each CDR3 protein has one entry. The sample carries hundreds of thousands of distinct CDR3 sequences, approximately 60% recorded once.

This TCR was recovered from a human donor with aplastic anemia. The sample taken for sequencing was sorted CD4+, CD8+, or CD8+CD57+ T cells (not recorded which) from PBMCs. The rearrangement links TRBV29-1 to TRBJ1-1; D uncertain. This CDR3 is CSFGGLNTEAFF. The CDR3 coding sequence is TGCAGCTTCGGAGGGCTAAACACTGAAGCTTTCTTT.